Below are 28 T cell receptor beta chains sequenced from a single sample in a study of shared clonotypes between healthy human individuals. Sequenced by immunoSEQ multiplex PCR; TCRdb stores in-frame clones only, minus some. The data hold about 2.4 million clones, with 90% to 95% observed a single time. Material: naive CD4+ T cells from PBMCs. The subset is: CD45RA+ positively selected. Receptors were obtained from a man younger than 35 in good health. Some clones in this sample may be carry-over from other donors' samples.

The chain joins TRBV25-1 to TRBJ2-1; D is possibly TRBD1 (6 bases). Germline CDR1 MGHDK, CDR2 SYGVNS. The CDR3 spans 14 residues. V shed 7 bases and J shed 8 bases, with 18 bases lying between them. The CDR3 sequence: CASKKQGIRDEQFF. CDR3 bases: TGTGCCAGCAAGAAGCAGGGGATAAGGGATGAGCAGTTCTTC.

In this sample, this clone turned up once. The chain employs TRBV19 and TRBJ2-2, with 7 bases aligning to TRBD1. The CDR3 totals 14 residues. Trimming removed 5 bases from V and 4 bases from J; junction bases left unmatched: 4. Germline assignment: CDR1 LNHDA and CDR2 SQIVND (reference sequence). The CDR3 DNA follows: TGTGCCAGTAGTTTGACAGGGTTCACCGGGGAGCTGTTTTTT. Encoded protein: CASSLTGFTGELFF.

Of note for this clone: The sample contains more than one DNA sequence encoding this CDR3. The J gene is TRBJ1-3, the V gene TRBV9; D gene ambiguous. Germline loops: CDR1 SGDLS, CDR2 YYNGEE. CDR3 size: 12 residues. Trimming cost V 4 bases and J 0 bases, with 2 bases left between them. For the CDR3, the DNA is TGTGCCAGCAGCTTCTCTGGAAACACCATATATTTT. Translation: CASSFSGNTIYF.

The CDR3 coding sequence is TGTGCCAGCACCTCAAGACTAGCGGACCAAGAGACCCAGTACTTC. It translates to CASTSRLADQETQYF. The chain links TRBV11-2 to TRBJ2-5, with 9 bases that match TRBD2. Unmatched junction bases numbered 6, after V lost 7 bases and J lost 0 bases. The CDR3 extends over 15 amino acids. Per the germline V gene, CDR1 is SGHAT and CDR2 is FQNNGV.

This sequence joins TRBV5-1 and TRBJ1-1; the D is unclear. CDR1 SGHRS and CDR2 YFSETQ come from the germline V gene. The CDR3 has 12 amino acids. V shed 4 bases and J shed 5 bases, with 9 bases lying between them. CDR3 sequence (DNA): TGCGCCAGCAGCGAGCCCCAAACTGAAGCTTTCTTT. It specifies CASSEPQTEAFF.

The chain has TRBV5-1 and TRBJ1-6, with D tentatively TRBD1 (6 bases). Germline V CDR1 and CDR2: SGHRS, YFSETQ. The CDR3 is made up of 14 amino acids. The germline V and J ends were trimmed by 0 bases and 9 bases, with 10 bases remaining between them. The DNA for the CDR3 is TGCGCCAGCAGCTTGGGACAGGCGGGTTCACCCCTCCACTTT. Translation gives CASSLGQAGSPLHF.

The CDR3: CASSLYGGQGEAFF. In DNA, the CDR3 is TGTGCCAGCAGCTTATATGGGGGGCAGGGTGAAGCTTTCTTT. J is TRBJ1-1 and V is TRBV7-9, with a weak D call TRBD1 (6 bases). Trimming took 2 bases from V and 7 from J, leaving 14 bases between them. The length of the CDR3 is 14 residues. Looked up from germline, CDR1 is SEHNR and CDR2 is FQNEAQ (reference sequence).

The chain couples TRBV27 to TRBJ1-2; D call uncertain. V was clipped by 6 bases and J by 0 bases, with 11 bases between them. The CDR3 is made up of 14 amino acids. Germline loops: CDR1 MNHEY, CDR2 SMNVEV (reference sequence). CDR3 in DNA: TGTGCCAGCAGCCCGTGGGATCCTAACTATGGCTACACCTTC. This translates into CASSPWDPNYGYTF.

This rearrangement joins TRBV5-6 to TRBJ1-2, with 7 nucleotides matching TRBD1. The CDR3 runs to 14 residues. The V segment lost 3 bases and the J segment 3 bases; nucleotides outside the gene matches: 5. Germline lookup yields CDR1 SGHDT and CDR2 YYEEEE. The chain's CDR3 is CASSWGDSYYGYTF. CDR3 nucleotides: TGTGCCAGCAGCTGGGGGGACAGCTACTATGGCTACACCTTC.

This clone was picked up one time. V usage is TRBV9 and J usage is TRBJ2-5; D is uncertain. V lost 4 bases, J lost 0 bases, and 7 bases lay in between. Germline-derived CDR1 and CDR2 are SGDLS and YYNGEE. This CDR3 is built from 13 residues. CDR3 protein: CASSPSYQETQYF. As DNA, the CDR3 is TGTGCCAGCAGCCCTTCGTACCAAGAGACCCAGTACTTC.

This clone was seen only once. The chain employs TRBV19 and TRBJ1-1; D uncertain. The germline CDR1 and CDR2 sequences are LNHDA and SQIVND (reference sequence). The CDR3 consists of 15 residues. V was pared by 0 bases and J by 4 bases, with 12 bases between. This chain's CDR3 is CASSIDWVLRTEAFF. In DNA, the CDR3 is TGTGCCAGTAGTATAGATTGGGTCCTACGCACTGAAGCTTTCTTT. Together with reference TRBV19 and TRBJ1-1, the CDR3 gives the full variable domain: DGGITQSPKYLFRKEGQNVTLSCEQNLNHDAMYWYRQDPGQGLRLIYYSQIVNDFQKGDIAEGYSVSREKKESFPLTVTSAQKNPTAFYLCASSIDWVLRTEAFFGQGTRLTVV.

This clone was picked up one time. CDR3 bases: TGTGCCACCAGCAGAGGACAGGGGGGTTCGTATGGCTACACCTTC. Its protein is CATSRGQGGSYGYTF. The rearrangement uses TRBV15 and TRBJ1-2; 9 bases map to TRBD1. The germline V gene encodes CDR1 LNHNV and CDR2 YYDKDF (reference sequence). With V trimmed by 1 base and J by 5 bases, 5 bases remained unmatched. The CDR3 has 15 residues. Drawing the rest from reference TRBV15 and TRBJ1-2, the complete variable domain is DAMVIQNPRYQVTQFGKPVTLSCSQTLNHNVMYWYQQKSSQAPKLLFHYYDKDFNNEADTPDNFQSRRPNTSFCFLDIRSPGLGDTAMYLCATSRGQGGSYGYTFGSGTRLTVV.

V is TRBV7-9 and J is TRBJ2-2; D not certain. The CDR3 length is 13 residues. Deletions cut 5 bases from V and 6 bases from J, with 10 bases between. Germline V lookup: CDR1 SEHNR, CDR2 FQNEAQ (reference sequence). The CDR3 nucleotides are TGTGCCAGCAGCCAGGAGAATGCCGGGGAGCTGTTTTTT. Translated: CASSQENAGELFF.

The chain recombines TRBV10-1 with TRBJ2-1; D may be TRBD1 (5 bases). The CDR3 runs 13 residues. V was trimmed by 6 bases and J by 3 bases, leaving 9 bases between them. Per germline, CDR1 WNHNN and CDR2 SYGVQD (reference sequence). The CDR3 DNA follows: TGCGCCAGCAGCACAGGATTCTACAATGAGCAGTTCTTC. Amino acids: CASSTGFYNEQFF.

The chain joins TRBV28 to TRBJ2-6, with a weak D call TRBD1 (5 bases). The CDR3 is 19 residues long. Germline CDR1 and CDR2: MDHEN and SYDVKM. V was clipped by 1 base and J by 1 base, with 17 bases between them. The CDR3 DNA sequence: TGTGCCAGCAGTTTATCGCCAGGGCCCCCTGGGTCTGGGGCCAACGTCCTGACTTTC. It codes for CASSLSPGPPGSGANVLTF.

The V gene is TRBV6-1, the J gene TRBJ2-3, with D maybe TRBD1 (6 bases). The CDR3 length is 15 residues. The germline V gene encodes CDR1 MNHNS and CDR2 SASEGT. V dropped 6 bases and J dropped 4 bases, with 17 bases sitting between them. CDR3 bases: TGTGCCAGCAGGACGACAGGAGGAGCGTCAGATACGCAGTATTTT. This sequence encodes CASRTTGGASDTQYF.

J is TRBJ1-1 and V is TRBV9; D is ambiguous. Germline V lookup: CDR1 SGDLS, CDR2 YYNGEE. The CDR3 contains 16 residues. V gave up 0 bases and J gave up 3 bases, with 15 bases separating them. CDR3 DNA sequence: TGTGCCAGCAGCGTAGGAGGGCAGGCGGTGCACACTGAAGCTTTCTTT. Encoded protein: CASSVGGQAVHTEAFF.

V and J are TRBV29-1 and TRBJ1-1; D gene unclear. CDR1 is SQVTM and CDR2 is ANQGSEA in the germline V gene. Trimming took off 5 bases at V and 5 bases at J, with 12 bases between the two ends. The CDR3 spans 12 residues. The CDR3 here is CSVLLGWTEAFF. In DNA, the CDR3 is TGCAGCGTTTTACTGGGGTGGACTGAAGCTTTCTTT.

The J gene is TRBJ2-3, the V gene TRBV30; 8 nucleotides align to TRBD2. CDR3 length: 16 residues. CDR1 and CDR2 (germline): GTSNPN, SVGIG (reference sequence). Trimming cost V 0 bases and J 2 bases; bases outside gene matches: 7. CDR3 residues: CAWSVGSGRSTDTQYF. CDR3 bases: TGTGCCTGGAGTGTAGGGAGCGGGAGATCCACAGATACGCAGTATTTT.

The chain recombines TRBV30 with TRBJ2-5; the match to TRBD2 covers 12 bases. Germline V gene lookup returns CDR1 GTSNPN and CDR2 SVGIG (reference sequence). With 0 bases clipped from V and 1 base from J, the junction kept 0 bases outside the gene matches. The CDR3 loop spans 15 amino acids. CDR3 loop: CAWSVLAGGQETQYF. The CDR3 coding sequence is TGTGCCTGGAGTGTACTAGCGGGAGGCCAAGAGACCCAGTACTTC.

The genes are TRBV6-1 and TRBJ2-7; D is possibly TRBD2 (6 bases). CDR1 and CDR2 (germline): MNHNS, SASEGT. The ends were cut back, 10 bases at V and 2 bases at J, with 15 bases in the middle. The CDR3 is 13 residues long. CDR3 bases: TGTGCCACCTATGGGGGAGGCCCCTACGAGCAGTACTTC. Translating gives CATYGGGPYEQYF.

The chain uses TRBV16 and TRBJ1-2, with a tentative D call TRBD1 (5 bases). The CDR3 runs to 17 residues. V lost 0 bases to trimming and J lost 5 bases, with 19 bases between them. Germline V gene lookup returns CDR1 KGHSY and CDR2 FQNENV. CDR3 loop: CASSQSNPGAGSYGYTF. The CDR3 coding sequence is TGTGCCAGCAGCCAATCAAACCCTGGGGCAGGGTCGTATGGCTACACCTTC.

The chain couples TRBV28 to TRBJ2-5; 7 bases map to TRBD2. The end of the DNA aligns better with TRBJ2-7, so the J call may be wrong. Germline V gene lookup returns CDR1 MDHEN and CDR2 SYDVKM. This CDR3 region has 16 residues. CDR3 sequence reads: CASSSPGASGAYEQYF. In DNA form, the CDR3 reads TGTGCCAGCAGTTCCCCCGGGGCTAGCGGAGCCTACGAGCAGTACTTC.

This chain uses TRBV30 with TRBJ2-1; D perhaps matches TRBD2 (5 bases). CDR1 and CDR2 from the germline V gene are GTSNPN and SVGIG (reference sequence). The CDR3 is 13 amino acids. Trimming removed 1 base from V and 4 bases from J, with 8 bases in between. CDR3 DNA sequence: TGTGCCTGGAGTGCCGACTATTACAATGAGCAGTTCTTC. This gives the protein CAWSADYYNEQFF.

This sequence joins TRBV15 and TRBJ1-5; D is ambiguous. V was cut by 0 bases and J by 9 bases, with 12 bases left in between. The CDR3 loop spans 14 amino acids. Germline CDR1 LNHNV, CDR2 YYDKDF (reference sequence). In DNA form, the CDR3 reads TGTGCCACCAGCAGAGATAAGGGTACGGGGCCCCAGCATTTT. The encoded protein is CATSRDKGTGPQHF.

This clone occurred a few times. Distinct nucleotide sequences in the sample also encode this CDR3. This sequence joins TRBV7-3 and TRBJ1-1; D uncertain. The CDR3 sequence is 13 residues long. V shed 3 bases and J shed 1 base, with 6 bases lying between them. Germline V CDR1 and CDR2: SGHTA, FQGTGA. The chain's CDR3 is CASSFGRNTEAFF. The CDR3 coding sequence is TGTGCCAGCAGCTTTGGACGGAACACTGAAGCTTTCTTT. The full variable domain, in which reference TRBV7-3 and TRBJ1-1 provide the parts outside the CDR3, is GAGVSQTPSNKVTEKGKYVELRCDPISGHTALYWYRQSLGQGPEFLIYFQGTGAADDSGLPNDRFFAVRPEGSVSTLKIQRTERGDSAVYLCASSFGRNTEAFFGQGTRLTVV.

The rearrangement joins TRBV2 to TRBJ2-3; D is possibly TRBD1 (5 bases). Trimming took 4 bases from V and 2 from J, leaving 10 bases between them. The CDR3 is 14 residues long. Germline V CDR1 and CDR2: SNHLY, FYNNEI. CDR3 sequence: CASSGRVHTDTQYF. In nucleotides, the CDR3 is TGTGCCAGCAGTGGCAGGGTGCACACAGATACGCAGTATTTT.

The V call is TRBV6-1, the J call TRBJ2-2, with TRBD1 identical over 8 bases. The germline V gene has CDR1 MNHNS and CDR2 SASEGT. The CDR3 is 16 residues long. Trimming removed 3 bases from V and 4 bases from J; junction bases left unmatched: 7. As DNA, the CDR3 is TGTGCCAGCAGTGACAGGGGGCTTACGATCACCGGGGAGCTGTTTTTT. This encodes CASSDRGLTITGELFF.